A few counts support the clone carrying this T cell receptor beta chain. Antigen: not known. Likely shared infections and vaccines: all three twin pairs were reared together. The source of the sample is a study of identical twins' blood T cells. General study findings and limits: Twins shared more top CDR3 clonotypes than unrelated donors did.

The length of the CDR3 is 14 residues. V lost 3 bases, J lost 5 bases, and 13 bases lay in between. Original handling: Each library had about 2 to 3.6 million CDR3 reads and about 85,000 to nearly 550,000 clonotypes. TCRdb re-called the 5' RACE reads through MiXCR, storing one row per CDR3 protein. TCRdb, not the original authors, processed these V and J calls. The profile shows hundreds of thousands of distinct CDR3 sequences, over 25% of them singletons. The chain couples TRBV12-3 or TRBV12-4 to TRBJ1-2; a weak D match, TRBD1 (5 bases). This receptor was taken from a woman aged 18-49 years in good health. Source material: PBMCs. The CDR3 here is CASSFLGDPYGYTF. The CDR3 DNA is TGTGCCAGCAGTTTTTTGGGGGACCCATATGGCTACACCTTC.